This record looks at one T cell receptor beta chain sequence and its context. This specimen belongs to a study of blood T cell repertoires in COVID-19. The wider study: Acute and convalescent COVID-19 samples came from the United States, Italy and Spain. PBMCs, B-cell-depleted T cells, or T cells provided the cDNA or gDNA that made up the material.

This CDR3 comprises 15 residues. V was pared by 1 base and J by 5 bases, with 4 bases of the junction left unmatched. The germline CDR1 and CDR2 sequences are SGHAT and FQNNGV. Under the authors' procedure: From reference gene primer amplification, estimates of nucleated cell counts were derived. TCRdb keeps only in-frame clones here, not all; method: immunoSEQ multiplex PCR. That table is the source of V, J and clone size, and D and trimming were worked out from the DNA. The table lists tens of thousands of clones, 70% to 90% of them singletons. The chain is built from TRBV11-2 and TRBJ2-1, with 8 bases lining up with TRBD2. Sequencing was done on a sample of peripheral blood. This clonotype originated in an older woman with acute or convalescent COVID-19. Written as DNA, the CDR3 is TGTGCCAGCAGCTTAGCTAGCGGGTTTAACAATGAGCAGTTCTTC. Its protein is CASSLASGFNNEQFF. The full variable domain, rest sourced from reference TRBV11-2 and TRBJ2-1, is EAGVAQSPRYKIIEKRQSVAFWCNPISGHATLYWYQQILGQGPKLLIQFQNNGVVDDSQLPKDRFSAERLKGVDSTLKIQPAKLEDSAVYLCASSLASGFNNEQFFGPGTRLTVL.